These 22 T cell receptor beta chains were sequenced from one sample in a study of T cells in Graves' hyperthyroidism and ophthalmopathy. The TCR beta CDR3 regions underwent amplification using RNA transcripts as the source. HTBI primers drove first-round RT-PCR of the TCR CDR3. TCRdb called the multiplex PCR reads again in MiXCR, with one record for every CDR3 protein. The repertoire holds about 420,000 distinct CDR3 sequences, with 12% to 15% as singletons. Sample: blood. These receptors were taken from a young woman with Graves' hyperthyroidism.

This clonotype was seen at least ten times. The J gene is TRBJ2-1, the V gene TRBV20-1; D gene unclear. With 3 bases removed from V and 1 base from J, the gap between germline ends came to 10 bases. The CDR3 is 14 residues long. The V gene's germline CDR1 is DFQATT and CDR2 SNEGSKA (reference sequence). The CDR3 DNA reads TGCAGTGCTAGTCTTATAGCTTCCTACAATGAGCAGTTCTTC. Its translation: CSASLIASYNEQFF.

CDR3: CSVPDRSETQYF. For the CDR3, the DNA is TGCAGCGTTCCTGACAGGTCCGAGACCCAGTACTTC. This chain connects TRBV29-1 to TRBJ2-5, with D maybe TRBD1 (6 bases). Trimming pared 5 bases from V and 5 bases from J, leaving 12 bases between. Germline CDR1 reads SQVTM; CDR2 reads ANQGSEA. The CDR3 has 12 amino acids.

This clonotype was found a few times. This sequence joins TRBV24-1 and TRBJ2-3; no clear D. CDR1 and CDR2 from the germline V gene are KGHDR and SFDVKD. Trimming stripped 5 bases from V and 1 base from J, with 9 bases between. There are 14 residues in the CDR3. The CDR3 is CATSASFRTDTQYF. The CDR3 nucleotides read TGTGCCACCAGTGCCAGCTTCCGCACAGATACGCAGTATTTT.

In this sample, this clonotype turned up a few times. The rearrangement links TRBV9 to TRBJ2-5; D not certain. Germline assignment: CDR1 SGDLS and CDR2 YYNGEE. V was cut by 5 bases and J by 4 bases, with 9 bases left in between. The CDR3 has 12 residues. The CDR3 is CASRKVRETQYF. Here the CDR3 DNA reads TGTGCCAGCAGAAAAGTTAGAGAGACCCAGTACTTC.

This clonotype was seen more than once but under ten times. CDR3 in amino acids: CASSGNLGTGTEQYF. CDR3 DNA sequence: TGTGCCAGCAGTGGAAACCTCGGGACAGGTACCGAGCAGTACTTC. The chain combines TRBV25-1 with TRBJ2-7, with TRBD1 matching 8 bases. The CDR3 loop spans 15 amino acids. Germline V gives CDR1 MGHDK, CDR2 SYGVNS. V gave up 4 bases and J gave up 6 bases; unmatched junction bases: 11.

The sample holds many counts of this clonotype. The genes are TRBV12-3 or TRBV12-4 and TRBJ2-1, with 7 bases lining up with TRBD2. V was clipped by 4 bases and J by 0 bases; unmatched bases: 9. The CDR3 runs 17 residues. The CDR3 loop is CASSSETSHSSYNEQFF. The DNA for the CDR3 is TGTGCCAGCAGTTCGGAGACTAGCCATAGCTCCTACAATGAGCAGTTCTTC.

The rearrangement uses TRBV12-3 or TRBV12-4 and TRBJ2-1; the D is unclear. V lost 4 bases, J lost 16 bases, and 8 bases lay in between. The CDR3 length is 9 residues. The CDR3 DNA is TGTGCCAGCAGTTCAGCGCCTTTCTTC. Translated, it gives CASSSAPFF.

The CDR3 sequence is CASSQDATPLNEQFF. The CDR3 nucleotides read TGCGCCAGCAGCCAAGATGCGACTCCCCTAAATGAGCAGTTCTTC. The chain employs TRBV4-3 and TRBJ2-1; D not resolved. CDR1 is LGHNA and CDR2 is YSLEER in the germline V gene. V was clipped by 0 bases and J by 7 bases, with 13 bases between them. CDR3 length: 15 amino acids.

This clonotype was counted many times. V gene TRBV10-2 combines with J gene TRBJ2-1, with 11 bases lining up with TRBD2. This CDR3 region has 15 residues. Germline V gives CDR1 WSHSY, CDR2 SAAADI. The junction had 3 bases not matched to a gene; V was cut back by 1 base and J by 7 bases. The CDR3 DNA is TGCGCCAGCAGTGAGTTGGCTAGCGGGGGGAATGAGCAGTTCTTC. Translating gives CASSELASGGNEQFF.

The V gene is TRBV29-1, the J gene TRBJ1-4; TRBD1 agrees at 9 bases. Germline values: CDR1 SQVTM, CDR2 ANQGSEA. With V trimmed by 5 bases and J by 4 bases, 5 bases remained unmatched. The CDR3 covers 14 residues. The CDR3: CSVYRGRRNEKLFF. CDR3 bases: TGCAGCGTTTACAGGGGGCGCCGTAATGAAAAACTGTTTTTT.

This clonotype has at least ten counts. The rearrangement uses TRBV28 and TRBJ1-1; the match to TRBD1 covers 7 bases. Per the germline V gene, CDR1 is MDHEN and CDR2 is SYDVKM. The CDR3 spans 15 residues. With 0 bases clipped from V and 5 bases from J, the junction kept 6 bases outside the gene matches. CDR3: CASSLWRGRGTEAFF. CDR3 DNA: TGTGCCAGCAGTTTATGGAGGGGGCGAGGAACTGAAGCTTTCTTT.

The chain uses TRBV3-1 and TRBJ1-2; D is perhaps TRBD1 (6 bases). Trimming cost V 4 bases and J 0 bases, with 15 bases left between them. Looked up from germline, CDR1 is LGHDT and CDR2 is YNNKEL (reference sequence). The CDR3 spans 16 residues. CDR3 in amino acids: CASSPSRGATNYGYTF. The CDR3 nucleotides read TGTGCCAGCAGCCCCTCCCGGGGGGCCACTAACTATGGCTACACCTTC.

CDR3 bases: TGTGCCAGTTCAACCGGGACTAGCGATTACAATGAGCAGTTCTTC. Its translation: CASSTGTSDYNEQFF. This chain uses TRBV7-3 with TRBJ2-1; 10 nucleotides line up with TRBD2. After removal of 9 bases from V and 4 bases from J, the junction contained 9 bases not matched to a gene. This CDR3 comprises 15 residues. Germline CDR1 reads SGHTA; CDR2 reads FQGTGA.

This clonotype was observed many times. This chain links TRBV30 with TRBJ2-2, with a weak D call TRBD1 (5 bases). The V end was cut by 5 bases, the J end by 6 bases, with 10 bases between. The CDR3 totals 12 residues. Germline values: CDR1 GTSNPN, CDR2 SVGIG (reference sequence). The CDR3 sequence is CAWRQLAGELFF. For the CDR3, the DNA is TGTGCCTGGCGACAGTTGGCCGGGGAGCTGTTTTTT.

With regard to this clonotype: Germline and junction disagree at one end, which may indicate a read error. V usage is TRBV30 and J usage is TRBJ2-3, with D perhaps matching TRBD2 (6 bases). Germline V CDR1 and CDR2: GTSNPN, SVGIG (reference sequence). CDR3 length: 15 amino acids. The CDR3: CARSFLGGRADTRYF. The CDR3 nucleotides are TGTGCCCGGAGTTTCCTGGGGGGAAGGGCAGATACGCGGTATTTT.

Many counts were recorded for this clonotype. J is TRBJ2-7 and V is TRBV5-1; D is undetermined. Germline-derived CDR1 and CDR2 are SGHRS and YFSETQ. V gave up 3 bases and J gave up 4 bases, with 11 bases separating them. This CDR3 contains 13 residues. The CDR3 region is CASSSNNPYEQYF. CDR3 coding DNA: TGCGCCAGCAGCTCCAATAACCCGTACGAGCAGTACTTC.

This clonotype was detected a few times. This chain joins TRBV29-1 and TRBJ1-2, with D unclear. The CDR3 spans 12 residues. The V gene lost 7 bases and the J gene lost 2 bases, with 11 bases spanning the gap. The germline V gene has CDR1 SQVTM and CDR2 ANQGSEA. For the CDR3, the DNA is TGCAGCGCTGAGGGCGGGAACTATGGCTACACCTTC. It encodes CSAEGGNYGYTF.

The chain has TRBV12-3 or TRBV12-4 and TRBJ2-7; 10 nucleotides agree with TRBD1. The trim removed 3 bases at V and 2 bases at J, leaving 4 bases unmatched. The CDR3 has 15 amino acids. The CDR3 region is CASSLDRGRAYEQYF. Here the CDR3 DNA reads TGTGCCAGCAGTTTGGACAGGGGGAGAGCCTACGAGCAGTACTTC.

This clonotype was recorded at least ten times. V is TRBV20-1 and J is TRBJ2-3; D is possibly TRBD1 (5 bases). The CDR3 has 17 residues. Trimming cost V 1 base and J 1 base, with 18 bases left between them. In germline, CDR1 is DFQATT, CDR2 SNEGSKA (reference sequence). In DNA, the CDR3 is TGCAGTGCTAGAGTTGATGAGGCAGGGCTTCGCACAGATACGCAGTATTTT. It encodes CSARVDEAGLRTDTQYF.

In this sample, this clonotype turned up many times. The chain joins TRBV27 to TRBJ1-5, with D unresolved. This CDR3 contains 14 residues. Germline CDR1 reads MNHEY; CDR2 reads SMNVEV (reference sequence). V gave up 4 bases and J gave up 2 bases, with 9 bases separating them. CDR3 amino acids: CASSSPSRNQPQHF. The CDR3 DNA reads TGTGCCAGCAGTTCCCCCTCACGCAATCAGCCCCAGCATTTT.

This clonotype was counted once. The chain combines TRBV18 with TRBJ2-3; TRBD1 aligns across 10 bases. CDR1 is KGHSH, CDR2 LQKENI, per germline. V was clipped by 5 bases and J by 5 bases; unmatched bases: 4. This CDR3 spans 14 amino acids. In DNA, the CDR3 is TGTGCCAGCTCATCGACAGGGGGCGAAGATACGCAGTATTTT. This translates into CASSSTGGEDTQYF.

The chain links TRBV20-1 to TRBJ1-2; D is unclear. Germline loops: CDR1 DFQATT, CDR2 SNEGSKA (reference sequence). The CDR3 loop spans 12 amino acids. V dropped 3 bases and J dropped 3 bases, with 8 bases sitting between them. The CDR3 region is CSASGQDYGYTF. The DNA for the CDR3 is TGCAGTGCTAGTGGCCAGGACTATGGCTACACCTTC.